What follows is one TCR beta chain and its context. The record originates from a study of blood T cell repertoires in COVID-19. Study-level information: T cells, B-cell-depleted T cells, or PBMCs provided the cDNA or gDNA that served as material.

CDR3 length: 14 amino acids. V lost 3 bases and J lost 5, with 13 bases in between. Germline V lookup: CDR1 LNHDA, CDR2 SQIVND (reference sequence). Original handling: Reference gene primer amplification gave nucleated cell count estimates. Some clones are missing from TCRdb's copy, which holds only in-frame ones; the method was immunoSEQ multiplex PCR. The DNA gave D and trimming, while V, J and clone size come from that table. Here the sample spans some 190,000 clones, roughly 86% being singletons. The chain has TRBV19 and TRBJ1-1; the D gene is possibly TRBD1 (6 bases). The receptor comes from a woman between 40 and 55 years old in a cohort exposed to, infected with or recovered from COVID-19 (not recorded which). Input material: PBMCs or T cells enriched from blood (not recorded which). DNA for the CDR3: TGTGCCAGTAGTATGACGGTCCAGGGGACTGAAGCTTTCTTT. Translating it yields CASSMTVQGTEAFF.